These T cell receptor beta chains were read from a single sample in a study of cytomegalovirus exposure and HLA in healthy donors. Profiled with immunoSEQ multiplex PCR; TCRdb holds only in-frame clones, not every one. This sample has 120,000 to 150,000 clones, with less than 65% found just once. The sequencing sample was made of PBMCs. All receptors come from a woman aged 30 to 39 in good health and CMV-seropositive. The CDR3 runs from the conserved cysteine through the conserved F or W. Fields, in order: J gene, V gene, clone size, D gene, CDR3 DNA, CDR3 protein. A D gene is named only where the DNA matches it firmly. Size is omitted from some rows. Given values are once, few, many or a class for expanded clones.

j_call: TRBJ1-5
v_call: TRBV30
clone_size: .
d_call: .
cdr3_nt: TGTGCCTCAAATAGGACAAGAAGTATAAATCAGCCCCAGCATTTT
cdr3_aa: CASNRTRSINQPQHF

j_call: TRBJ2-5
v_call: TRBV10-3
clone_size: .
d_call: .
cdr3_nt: TGTGCCATCAGTGAAGGTCAGGGGGGAGAGACCCAGTACTTC
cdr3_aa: CAISEGQGGETQYF

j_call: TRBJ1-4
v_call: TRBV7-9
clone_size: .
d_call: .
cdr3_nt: TGTGCCAGCAGCGCCACAACCCCCGAGCAGGGCGCTAATGAAAAACTGTTTTTT
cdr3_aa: CASSATTPEQGANEKLFF

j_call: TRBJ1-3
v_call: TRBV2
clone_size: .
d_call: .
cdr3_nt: TGTGCCAGCAGTGAAAGTTCCGGGAGCGGAAACACCATATATTTT
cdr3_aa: CASSESSGSGNTIYF

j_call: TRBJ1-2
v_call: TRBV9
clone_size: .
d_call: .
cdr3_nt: TGTGCCAGTGGGGAGCTAGTGTCTGGCTACACCTTC
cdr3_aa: CASGELVSGYTF

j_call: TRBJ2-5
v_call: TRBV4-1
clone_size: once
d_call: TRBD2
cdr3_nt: TGCGCCAGCAGCTACCCCGCTAGCGGCGAAGAGACCCAGTACTTC
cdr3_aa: CASSYPASGEETQYF

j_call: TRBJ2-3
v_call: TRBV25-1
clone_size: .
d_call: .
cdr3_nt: TGTGCCAGCAGTGCCCTAAGCGGGTCTAGCACAGATACGCAGTATTTT
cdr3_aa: CASSALSGSSTDTQYF

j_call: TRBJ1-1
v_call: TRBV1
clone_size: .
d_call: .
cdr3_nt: TGCACCAGCCCGAAAGCGGGACAGGGTTACACTGAAGCTTTCTTT
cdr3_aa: CTSPKAGQGYTEAFF

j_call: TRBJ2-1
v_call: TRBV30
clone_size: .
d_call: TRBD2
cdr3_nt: TGTGCCTGGAGTAAAAATTCTGGGGGAGGGTACAATGAGCAGTTCTTC
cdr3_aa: CAWSKNSGGGYNEQFF

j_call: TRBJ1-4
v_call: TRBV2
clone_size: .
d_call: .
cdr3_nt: TGTGCCAGCAGTGAATTCCCGCGGCCCCCGTTTTTT
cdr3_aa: CASSEFPRPPFF

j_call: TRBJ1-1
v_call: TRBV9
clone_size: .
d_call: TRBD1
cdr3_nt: TGTGCCAGCAGCGCGGGACAGATCTTCACTGAAGCTTTCTTT
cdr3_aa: CASSAGQIFTEAFF

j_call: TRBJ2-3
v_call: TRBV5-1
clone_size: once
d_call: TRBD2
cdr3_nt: TGCGCCAGCAGCTTGGCCTATGTCGGGGGGGCAGGAGATACGCAGTATTTT
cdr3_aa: CASSLAYVGGAGDTQYF

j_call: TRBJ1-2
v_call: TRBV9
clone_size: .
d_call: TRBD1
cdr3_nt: TGTGCCAGCAGCGCGTGGACAGGGAAGGACTATGGCTACACCTTC
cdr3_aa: CASSAWTGKDYGYTF

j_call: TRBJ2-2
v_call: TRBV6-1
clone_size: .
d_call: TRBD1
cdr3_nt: TGTGCCAGCAGTGAAGGGAAGGACAGGGACGGGGAGCTGTTTTTT
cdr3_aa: CASSEGKDRDGELFF

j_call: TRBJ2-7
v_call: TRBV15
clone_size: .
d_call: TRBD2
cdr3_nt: TGTGCCACCAGCAGAGATCCCCGGGGACTAGCGGGAGGCTACGAGCAGTACTTC
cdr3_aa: CATSRDPRGLAGGYEQYF

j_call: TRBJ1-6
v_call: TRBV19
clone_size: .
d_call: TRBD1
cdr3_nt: TGTGCCAGCACAGGGGGCTGGGGGGCAGAATCACCCCTCCACTTT
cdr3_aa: CASTGGWGAESPLHF

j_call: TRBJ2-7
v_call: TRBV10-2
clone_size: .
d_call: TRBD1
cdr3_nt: TGCGCCAGCAGAGACAGGGGTAGTTCCTACGAGCAGTACTTC
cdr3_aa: CASRDRGSSYEQYF

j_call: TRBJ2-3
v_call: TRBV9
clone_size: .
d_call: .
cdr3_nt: TGTGCCAGCAGGGCAGGGTCCACAGATACGCAGTATTTT
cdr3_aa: CASRAGSTDTQYF

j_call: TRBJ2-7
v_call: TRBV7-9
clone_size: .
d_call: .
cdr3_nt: TGTGCCAGCAGCCCTGGACAGCCCTACGAGCAGTACTTC
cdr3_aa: CASSPGQPYEQYF

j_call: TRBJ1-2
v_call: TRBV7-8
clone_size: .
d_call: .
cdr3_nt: TGTGCCAGCAGCTTATCAGGGCACTCCTTTGGTGGCTACACCTTC
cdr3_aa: CASSLSGHSFGGYTF

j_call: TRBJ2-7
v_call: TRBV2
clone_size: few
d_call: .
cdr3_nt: TGTGCCAGCAGATCCGATTCGGGGGAGCAGTACTTC
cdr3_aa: CASRSDSGEQYF

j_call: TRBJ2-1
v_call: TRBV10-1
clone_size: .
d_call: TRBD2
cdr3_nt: TGCGCCAGCAGTACGGAGGGAGGGAACAATGAGCAGTTCTTC
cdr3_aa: CASSTEGGNNEQFF

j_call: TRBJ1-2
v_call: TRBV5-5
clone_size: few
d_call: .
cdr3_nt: TGTGCCAGCAGCCCCTCGGGAGGGGGCTATGGCTACACCTTC
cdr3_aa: CASSPSGGGYGYTF

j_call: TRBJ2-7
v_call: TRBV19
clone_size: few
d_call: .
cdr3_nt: TGTGCCAGTAGTGTTTCCTATATTAAGTCGTCCGAGCAGTACTTC
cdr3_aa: CASSVSYIKSSEQYF

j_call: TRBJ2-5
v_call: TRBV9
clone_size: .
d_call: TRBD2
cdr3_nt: TGTGCCAGCAATCTAGGACTAGCGGGAGGGACCCAGTACTTC
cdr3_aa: CASNLGLAGGTQYF

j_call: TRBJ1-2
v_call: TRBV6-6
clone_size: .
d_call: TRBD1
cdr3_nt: TGTGCCAGCAACCTACTCGGGACAGGGGTTTTATTC
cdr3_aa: CASNLLGTGVLF

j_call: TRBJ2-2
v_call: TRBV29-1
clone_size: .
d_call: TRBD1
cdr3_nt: TGCAGCGTTAGACAGGGCACCACCGGGGAGCTGTTTTTT
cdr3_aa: CSVRQGTTGELFF

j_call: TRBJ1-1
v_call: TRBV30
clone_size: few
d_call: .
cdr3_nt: TGTGCCTGGAGCGCGCCCCCTATCAGGGCTGAAGCTTTCTTT
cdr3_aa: CAWSAPPIRAEAFF

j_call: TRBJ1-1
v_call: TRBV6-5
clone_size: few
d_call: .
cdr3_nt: TGTGCCAGCAGTTACTCTCCTGGGGCGCGGGCTTTCTTT
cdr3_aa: CASSYSPGARAFF

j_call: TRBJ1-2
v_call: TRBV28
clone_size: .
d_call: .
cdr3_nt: TGTGCCAGCCAACAGGGAAGCTATGGCTACACCTTC
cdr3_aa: CASQQGSYGYTF

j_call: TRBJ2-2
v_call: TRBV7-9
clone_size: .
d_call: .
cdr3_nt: TGTGCCAGCAGCTTATGGCAGGGGAACACCGGGGAGCTGTTTTTT
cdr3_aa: CASSLWQGNTGELFF

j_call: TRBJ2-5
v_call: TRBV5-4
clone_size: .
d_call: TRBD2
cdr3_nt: TGTGCCAGCAGCTCAGACCTGGGACTAGCGGAAGAGACCCAGTACTTC
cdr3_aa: CASSSDLGLAEETQYF

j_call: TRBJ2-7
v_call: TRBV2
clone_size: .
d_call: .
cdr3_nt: TGTGCCAGCCAGGGCCAGTACGAGCAGTACTTC
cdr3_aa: CASQGQYEQYF

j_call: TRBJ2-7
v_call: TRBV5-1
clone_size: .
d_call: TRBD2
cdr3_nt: TGCGCCAGCAGCTTGGTAGCGGGGGGTGGTGCGTACGAGCAGTACTTC
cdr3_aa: CASSLVAGGGAYEQYF

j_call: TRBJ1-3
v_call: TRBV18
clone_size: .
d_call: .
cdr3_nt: TGTGCCAGCCGACCCGGGGGAAACACCATATATTTT
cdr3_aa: CASRPGGNTIYF

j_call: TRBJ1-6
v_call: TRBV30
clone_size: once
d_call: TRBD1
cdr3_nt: TGTGCCTGGAGTGTATGGGCCCCTGACAGGGCCTCCTATAATTCACCCCTCCACTTT
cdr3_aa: CAWSVWAPDRASYNSPLHF

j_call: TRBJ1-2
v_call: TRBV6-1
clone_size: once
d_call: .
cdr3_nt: TGTGCCAGCAGGTCAGGGGCGGTCTATGGCTACACCTTC
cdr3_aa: CASRSGAVYGYTF

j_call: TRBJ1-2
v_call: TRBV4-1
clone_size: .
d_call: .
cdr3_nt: TGCGCCAGCAGCCCTCCAACAGGGTGGAATGGCTACACCTTC
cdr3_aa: CASSPPTGWNGYTF

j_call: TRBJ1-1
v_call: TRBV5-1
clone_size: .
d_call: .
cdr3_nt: TGCGCCAGCAGCTTGGCCGGGGCGGGAGCGAACACTGAAGCTTTCTTT
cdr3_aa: CASSLAGAGANTEAFF

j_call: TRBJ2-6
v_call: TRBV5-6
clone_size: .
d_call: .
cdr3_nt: TGTGCCAGCAGCTTAGGGGGCTCTGGGGCCAACGTCCTGACTTTC
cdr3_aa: CASSLGGSGANVLTF

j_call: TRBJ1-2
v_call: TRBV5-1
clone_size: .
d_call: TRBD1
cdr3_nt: TGCGCCAGCAGCTTGTTGGGACAGGGTGGGCCCCACTACACCTTC
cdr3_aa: CASSLLGQGGPHYTF

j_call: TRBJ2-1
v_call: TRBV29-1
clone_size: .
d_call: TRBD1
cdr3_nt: TGCAGCGTTGCACAGGGGGGTCACAATGAGCAGTTCTTC
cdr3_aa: CSVAQGGHNEQFF

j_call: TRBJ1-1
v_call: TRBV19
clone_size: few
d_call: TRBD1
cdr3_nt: TGTGCCAGTAGCCCGACAGGGTATGGGAACACTGAAGCTTTCTTT
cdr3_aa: CASSPTGYGNTEAFF

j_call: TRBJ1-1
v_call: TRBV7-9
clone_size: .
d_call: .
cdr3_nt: TGTGCCAGCAGCTCCCGGATAGCGTCACAGATTACCAACACTGAAGCTTTCTTT
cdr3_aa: CASSSRIASQITNTEAFF

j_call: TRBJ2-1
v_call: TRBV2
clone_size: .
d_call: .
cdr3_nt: TGTGCCAGCAGTGAGGGCGGGGTCCCCCTCAATGAGCAGTTCTTC
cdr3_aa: CASSEGGVPLNEQFF

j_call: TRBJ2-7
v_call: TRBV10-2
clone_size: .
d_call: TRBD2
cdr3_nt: TGCGCCAGCAGTGACCCCAAACTAGCGGCCTACGAGCAGTACTTC
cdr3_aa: CASSDPKLAAYEQYF

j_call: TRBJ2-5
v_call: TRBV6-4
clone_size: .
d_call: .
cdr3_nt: TGTGCCAGCAGTGAAGAGGGAGGGGGCCAAGAGACCCAGTACTTC
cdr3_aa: CASSEEGGGQETQYF

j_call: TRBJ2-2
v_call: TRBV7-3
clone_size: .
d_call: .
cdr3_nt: TGTGCCAGCAGCTTCGCCGGGGAGCTGTTTTTT
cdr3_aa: CASSFAGELFF

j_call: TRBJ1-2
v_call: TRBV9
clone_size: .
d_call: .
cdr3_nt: TGTGCCAGCAGCGTAGTGGCAGGGGAAGGCTACACCTTC
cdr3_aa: CASSVVAGEGYTF

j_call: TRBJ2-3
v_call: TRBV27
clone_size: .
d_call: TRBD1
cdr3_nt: TGTGCCAGCAGCCTTTTGACAGGGATCACAGATACGCAGTATTTT
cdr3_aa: CASSLLTGITDTQYF

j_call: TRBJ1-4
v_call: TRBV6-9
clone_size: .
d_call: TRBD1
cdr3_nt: TGTGCCAGCACCGGCTACGGGACAGGTGATGAAAAACTGTTTTTT
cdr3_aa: CASTGYGTGDEKLFF